This TCR beta chain was identified during a study of blood T cell repertoires in COVID-19. Clones were sequenced by immunoSEQ multiplex PCR, and TCRdb holds only the in-frame ones, with some missing. Found here are about 140,000 clones, roughly 84% of them singletons; the top ten hold 8% to 9%. Specimen: peripheral blood. The clonotype was recovered from a man younger than 40 with COVID-19, enrolled during active disease.

CDR3 sequence (DNA): TGCGCCAGCAGTGAGTTGAGGTTTGGTGCGGGATCGCAGTACTTC. Protein product: CASSELRFGAGSQYF. The rearrangement uses TRBV10-2 and TRBJ2-7; maybe TRBD2 (6 bases). V lost 1 base and J lost 9, with 19 bases in between. Per the germline V gene, CDR1 is WSHSY and CDR2 is SAAADI. This CDR3 contains 15 residues.